The 32 T cell receptor beta chains presented below share a single source sample, sequenced in a study of blood T cell repertoires in COVID-19. Here immunoSEQ multiplex PCR was the method, and the copy in TCRdb shows in-frame clones only, minus some. Of tens of thousands of clones in the sample, around 90% are singletons; the top ten hold around 13%. Sample: peripheral blood. These receptors all stem from an elderly man with acute or convalescent COVID-19.

The rearrangement joins TRBV11-2 to TRBJ2-7; 7 positions match TRBD1. Losses at the gene ends were 5 bases for V and 4 bases for J; bases not matched to a gene: 8. CDR1 is SGHAT, CDR2 FQNNGV, per germline. The CDR3 contains 14 residues. The chain's CDR3 is CASSPTGIWYEQYF. The CDR3 DNA is TGTGCCAGCAGCCCGACAGGGATATGGTACGAGCAGTACTTC. Filled out from reference TRBV11-2 and TRBJ2-7, the complete variable domain reads EAGVAQSPRYKIIEKRQSVAFWCNPISGHATLYWYQQILGQGPKLLIQFQNNGVVDDSQLPKDRFSAERLKGVDSTLKIQPAKLEDSAVYLCASSPTGIWYEQYFGPGTRLTVT.

CDR3 DNA: TGTGCCAGCAGCTCCGACAGGGGGTATAGCAATCAGCCCCAGCATTTT. Amino acids: CASSSDRGYSNQPQHF. The chain joins TRBV5-6 to TRBJ1-5; TRBD1 matches at 9 bases. Germline assignment: CDR1 SGHDT and CDR2 YYEEEE. V dropped 3 bases and J dropped 0; count of bases not matched to a gene: 4. The CDR3 contains 16 residues. Together with reference TRBV5-6 and TRBJ1-5, the CDR3 gives the full variable domain: DAGVTQSPTHLIKTRGQQVTLRCSPKSGHDTVSWYQQALGQGPQFIFQYYEEEERQRGNFPDRFSGHQFPNYSSELNVNALLLGDSALYLCASSSDRGYSNQPQHFGDGTRLSIL.

V and J are TRBV21-1 and TRBJ2-7; the D call in the table, TRBD1, was not verified against the DNA. TRBV21-1 is annotated as a pseudogene. CDR3 length equals 19 residues. The CDR3 DNA is TGTGCCAGATCCCCTGGAATATGTTTATGTGGGACAGAGACGTACGAGCAGTACTTC. Protein: CARSPGICLCGTETYEQYF.

The chain combines TRBV5-4 with TRBJ2-3; a possible D gene is TRBD1 (6 bases). Germline V gives CDR1 SGHNT, CDR2 YYREEE (reference sequence). Trimming stripped 5 bases from V and 2 bases from J, with 12 bases between. The CDR3 length is 14 residues. The CDR3 DNA is TGTGCCAGCAGTTCACAGGGATACACAGATACGCAGTATTTT. The encoded protein is CASSSQGYTDTQYF.

This chain links TRBV5-1 with TRBJ1-2; possible D gene TRBD1, 6 bases. Germline values: CDR1 SGHRS, CDR2 YFSETQ. The CDR3 covers 13 residues. With 4 bases removed from V and 12 bases from J, the gap between germline ends came to 19 bases. This chain's CDR3 is CASSTGMGEKNTF. As DNA, the CDR3 is TGCGCCAGCAGCACAGGGATGGGGGAGAAAAACACCTTC.

V usage is TRBV7-2 and J usage is TRBJ1-3; 7 bases match TRBD1. Germline CDR1 and CDR2: SGHTA and FQGNSA. The V segment lost 5 bases and the J segment 2 bases; nucleotides outside the gene matches: 6. The CDR3 is 15 residues long. The CDR3 region is CASSPLTGAGNTIYF. The CDR3 DNA reads TGTGCCAGCAGCCCCCTTACAGGGGCTGGAAACACCATATATTTT.

This sequence joins TRBV9 and TRBJ2-7, with D perhaps TRBD1 (5 bases). The CDR3 runs to 15 residues. Germline V lookup: CDR1 SGDLS, CDR2 YYNGEE. The ends were cut back, 0 bases at V and 2 bases at J, with 12 bases in the middle. The CDR3 here is CASSVASLGPYEQYF. CDR3 nucleotide sequence: TGTGCCAGCAGCGTAGCGTCCTTGGGGCCCTACGAGCAGTACTTC.

The rearrangement joins TRBV30 to TRBJ1-2; no clear D gene. The length of the CDR3 is 11 residues. V shed 4 bases and J shed 8 bases, with 11 bases lying between them. Per germline, CDR1 GTSNPN and CDR2 SVGIG (reference sequence). CDR3 DNA: TGTGCCTGGACCACCCGCAGGGGCTACACCTTC. Residues: CAWTTRRGYTF.

Here the CDR3 DNA reads TGTGCCATCAGTGACAGGGATTCCTACGAGCAGTACTTC. Protein: CAISDRDSYEQYF. The gene calls are TRBV10-3 and TRBJ2-7; a possible D gene is TRBD1 (5 bases). Trimming took off 3 bases at V and 1 base at J, with 7 bases between the two ends. This CDR3 is built from 13 residues. From germline, CDR1 is ENHRY and CDR2 SYGVKD.

This chain links TRBV9 with TRBJ1-5; D ambiguous. CDR3 size: 14 residues. Trimming took off 0 bases at V and 0 bases at J, with 4 bases between the two ends. Per germline, CDR1 SGDLS and CDR2 YYNGEE. The CDR3 coding sequence is TGTGCCAGCAGCGTAGGTTATAGCAATCAGCCCCAGCATTTT. It is translated as CASSVGYSNQPQHF.

The chain recombines TRBV19 with TRBJ1-2, with 7 bases identical to TRBD1. With V trimmed by 3 bases and J by 0 bases, 4 bases remained unmatched. Germline CDR1 and CDR2: LNHDA and SQIVND (reference sequence). There are 15 residues in the CDR3. The CDR3 bases are TGTGCCAGTAGTATCACAGGGGTGCCTAACTATGGCTACACCTTC. Translation: CASSITGVPNYGYTF.

This chain links TRBV19 with TRBJ2-7, with 7 bases fitting TRBD1. Germline V gene lookup returns CDR1 LNHDA and CDR2 SQIVND (reference sequence). V trimming: 4 bases; J trimming: 4 bases; junction bases outside the gene matches: 7. The CDR3 spans 14 residues. This chain's CDR3 is CASSTLGQVYEQYF. CDR3 DNA: TGTGCCAGTAGTACTCTAGGACAGGTATACGAGCAGTACTTC.

The rearrangement uses TRBV5-1 and TRBJ2-1; D gene ambiguous. In germline, CDR1 is SGHRS, CDR2 YFSETQ. The CDR3 runs to 16 residues. V was shortened by 0 bases and J by 0 bases, with 10 bases between the two germline ends. CDR3: CASSLDSLSSYNEQFF. CDR3 bases: TGCGCCAGCAGCTTGGACAGCTTGAGCTCCTACAATGAGCAGTTCTTC.

The chain uses TRBV30 and TRBJ2-7, with a weak D call TRBD1 (5 bases). The CDR3 is 12 residues long. With 3 bases removed from V and 8 bases from J, the gap between germline ends came to 14 bases. In germline, CDR1 is GTSNPN, CDR2 SVGIG (reference sequence). The CDR3 coding sequence is TGTGCCTGGAGCGTCTTACAGGAGAAGCAGTACTTC. This translates into CAWSVLQEKQYF.

The chain couples TRBV13 to TRBJ2-5, with 11 bases fitting TRBD1. Germline V gives CDR1 PRHDT, CDR2 FYEKMQ (reference sequence). After removal of 4 bases from V and 5 bases from J, the junction contained 9 bases not matched to a gene. The CDR3 runs 16 residues. In DNA, the CDR3 is TGTGCCAGCAGCTACTCCTCCGGGACAGGGGGGGAGACCCAGTACTTC. Translated, it gives CASSYSSGTGGETQYF.

The chain has TRBV10-3 and TRBJ1-1, with 7 bases that match TRBD1. The CDR3 contains 15 residues. CDR1 is ENHRY, CDR2 SYGVKD, per germline. Trimming at V came to 4 bases and at J to 5 bases, leaving 10 bases not matched to a gene. The CDR3 sequence: CAISVWPTGPTEAFF. DNA of the CDR3: TGTGCCATCAGTGTTTGGCCGACAGGGCCTACTGAAGCTTTCTTT.

V gene TRBV19 combines with J gene TRBJ1-6; D is perhaps TRBD1 (5 bases). Germline loops: CDR1 LNHDA, CDR2 SQIVND (reference sequence). Trimming removed 6 bases from V and 7 bases from J, with 16 bases in between. The length of the CDR3 is 15 residues. The CDR3 region has the DNA TGTGCCAGTAGCTTAGGACAAGCTCTCAATTCACCCCTCCACTTT. This translates into CASSLGQALNSPLHF.

This rearrangement joins TRBV21-1 to TRBJ2-7; the table's TRBD1 call for D was not verified on the DNA. TRBV21-1 is tagged as a pseudogene. This CDR3 spans 11 amino acids. CDR3 bases: TGTGCCGGAGGGACAGGGATCGAGCAGTACTTC. Translated, it gives CAGGTGIEQYF.

The chain couples TRBV4-2 to TRBJ1-2; 7 positions match TRBD1. Per germline, CDR1 LGHNA and CDR2 YNFKEQ. With 0 bases clipped from V and 5 bases from J, the junction kept 9 bases outside the gene matches. This CDR3 is 16 amino acids long. CDR3 sequence (DNA): TGTGCCAGCAGCCAAGATGGGGACAGACGCGGGTATGGCTACACCTTC. It yields the protein CASSQDGDRRGYGYTF.

This chain uses TRBV6-4 with TRBJ2-5, with 9 bases matching TRBD2. V dropped 4 bases and J dropped 4; count of bases not matched to a gene: 7. The CDR3 is 15 amino acids. The V gene's germline CDR1 is MRHNA and CDR2 SNTAGT. CDR3 residues: CASSALAGAIETQYF. As DNA, the CDR3 is TGTGCCAGCAGTGCATTAGCGGGGGCGATAGAGACCCAGTACTTC.

The rearrangement links TRBV5-1 to TRBJ2-7; unclear D gene. The ends were cut back, 0 bases at V and 4 bases at J, with 11 bases in the middle. The CDR3 has 14 residues. CDR1 is SGHRS and CDR2 is YFSETQ in the germline V gene. CDR3 DNA: TGCGCCAGCAGCTTGGTCGTGGCGGCGTACGAGCAGTACTTC. This codes for CASSLVVAAYEQYF.

The rearrangement joins TRBV24-1 to TRBJ2-1; 8 nucleotides align to TRBD2. The CDR3 runs to 16 residues. Germline V lookup: CDR1 KGHDR, CDR2 SFDVKD. The junction had 11 bases not matched to a gene; V was cut back by 3 bases and J by 8 bases. The CDR3 sequence is CATSDPGTSLNDEQFF. In nucleotides, the CDR3 is TGTGCCACCAGTGATCCCGGGACTAGTCTTAACGATGAGCAGTTCTTC.

This clone was picked up a small number of times. The chain is built from TRBV5-1 and TRBJ2-1; TRBD2 aligns across 10 bases. From germline, CDR1 is SGHRS and CDR2 YFSETQ. This CDR3 contains 16 residues. Trimming cost V 0 bases and J 8 bases; bases outside gene matches: 8. The CDR3 DNA sequence: TGCGCCAGCAGCTTGGAGGGCCAGGGACTAGCGTATGAGCAGTTCTTC. As protein: CASSLEGQGLAYEQFF. The whole variable domain, filled in from reference TRBV5-1 and TRBJ2-1, reads KAGVTQTPRYLIKTRGQQVTLSCSPISGHRSVSWYQQTPGQGLQFLFEYFSETQRNKGNFPGRFSGRQFSNSRSEMNVSTLELGDSALYLCASSLEGQGLAYEQFFGPGTRLTVL.

The rearrangement uses TRBV2 and TRBJ1-6; weak D call: TRBD1 (5 bases). CDR3 length: 17 residues. Germline-derived CDR1 and CDR2 are SNHLY and FYNNEI. V dropped 2 bases and J dropped 10 bases, with 21 bases sitting between them. The CDR3 protein is CASSETHGVAGISPLHF. The CDR3 nucleotides read TGTGCCAGCAGTGAAACGCATGGCGTAGCAGGGATATCACCCCTCCACTTT.

The chain has TRBV19 and TRBJ1-2; D might be TRBD1 (5 bases). Germline lookup yields CDR1 LNHDA and CDR2 SQIVND (reference sequence). Trimming took off 7 bases at V and 6 bases at J, with 12 bases between the two ends. The CDR3 totals 12 residues. The CDR3: CASTPRGHGYTF. Here the CDR3 DNA reads TGTGCCAGTACCCCAAGGGGTCATGGCTACACCTTC.

The chain is built from TRBV6-5 and TRBJ2-7; D might be TRBD1 (5 bases). The CDR3 loop spans 14 amino acids. Germline V gene sequence: CDR1 MNHEY, CDR2 SVGAGI. V lost 2 bases, J lost 6 bases, and 14 bases lay in between. DNA of the CDR3: TGTGCCAGCAGTTACGGTGGAAGGGGTCCCGAGCAGTACTTC. Translation gives CASSYGGRGPEQYF.

The V gene is TRBV19, the J gene TRBJ1-2, with a weak D call TRBD1 (6 bases). Trimming left V 8 bases short and J 8 bases short, with 18 bases between. Looked up from germline, CDR1 is LNHDA and CDR2 is SQIVND (reference sequence). CDR3 length: 13 residues. For the CDR3, the DNA is TGTGCCAGTTGGGCCGGGGGGCTTGTGGGCTACACCTTC. As protein: CASWAGGLVGYTF.

This chain joins TRBV19 and TRBJ1-5, with 8 bases lining up with TRBD1. In germline, CDR1 is LNHDA, CDR2 SQIVND (reference sequence). Losses at the gene ends were 7 bases for V and 2 bases for J; bases not matched to a gene: 7. The CDR3 totals 15 residues. The CDR3 region is CASTWTGMGNQPQHF. The CDR3, as DNA: TGTGCCAGTACTTGGACAGGGATGGGCAATCAGCCCCAGCATTTT.

The V and J genes are TRBV11-3 and TRBJ1-6; D unresolved. V lost 5 bases and J lost 3, with 14 bases in between. The CDR3 loop spans 16 amino acids. Germline V gene data show CDR1 as SGHNT and CDR2 as YENEEA. The CDR3 nucleotides are TGTGCCAGCAGCACCGGCCAGACAAGCTATAATTCACCCCTCCACTTT. It is translated as CASSTGQTSYNSPLHF.

The chain links TRBV5-1 to TRBJ2-3, with 11 positions matching TRBD1. V was clipped by 9 bases and J by 4 bases; unmatched bases: 10. Germline V gene lookup returns CDR1 SGHRS and CDR2 YFSETQ. The CDR3 extends over 15 amino acids. CDR3 nucleotide sequence: TGCGCCACAGCCAAAGGACAGGGGGCCTCAGATACGCAGTATTTT. This translates into CATAKGQGASDTQYF.

The gene calls are TRBV7-7 and TRBJ2-7; 9 bases match TRBD2. Germline V gene lookup returns CDR1 SSHAT and CDR2 FNYEAQ (reference sequence). This CDR3 is built from 15 residues. After removal of 5 bases from V and 3 bases from J, the junction contained 8 bases not matched to a gene. The CDR3 reads CASSVGTSPHYEQYF. The CDR3 coding sequence is TGTGCCAGCAGCGTTGGGACTAGCCCACACTACGAGCAGTACTTC. Together with reference TRBV7-7 and TRBJ2-7, the CDR3 gives the full variable domain: GAGVSQSPRYKVTKRGQDVTLRCDPISSHATLYWYQQALGQGPEFLTYFNYEAQPDKSGLPSDRFSAERPEGSISTLTIQRTEQRDSAMYRCASSVGTSPHYEQYFGPGTRLTVT.

The V and J genes are TRBV5-1 and TRBJ1-4, with TRBD1 identical over 8 bases. The CDR3 consists of 14 residues. CDR1 is SGHRS and CDR2 is YFSETQ in the germline V gene. The ends lost 4 bases at V and 6 bases at J; junction bases unmatched: 5. The CDR3 nucleotides read TGCGCCAGCAGCCGACAGGGGACCCATGAAAAACTGTTTTTT. Protein product: CASSRQGTHEKLFF.